These 29 T cell receptor beta chains originate from one sample sequenced in a study of control samples from healthy donors and cancer patients. The method was immunoSEQ multiplex PCR; TCRdb's version includes in-frame clones alone and lacks a portion of them. There are about 180,000 clones in the sample; nearly 90% occur only once, and about 1.4% lies in the top ten. Input material: blood. The receptors derive from a woman aged 45-65 years in good health.

The rearrangement links TRBV2 to TRBJ2-3; D perhaps matches TRBD1 (6 bases). The V gene lost 7 bases and the J gene lost 4 bases, with 21 bases spanning the gap. From germline, CDR1 is SNHLY and CDR2 FYNNEI. The CDR3 is 16 residues long. CDR3 sequence: CASKLSRGGSPDTQYF. The CDR3 nucleotides are TGTGCCAGCAAACTTTCCAGGGGTGGGTCACCAGATACGCAGTATTTT.

V and J are TRBV10-3 and TRBJ2-5; no clear D. CDR1 and CDR2 from the germline V gene are ENHRY and SYGVKD. Trimming removed 5 bases at V and 2 bases at J, with 6 bases between. CDR3 length: 12 amino acids. The CDR3 sequence is CAISWSQETQYF. In DNA, the CDR3 is TGTGCCATCAGTTGGAGTCAAGAGACCCAGTACTTC.

This clone was seen only once. The chain has TRBV28 and TRBJ2-7, with 14 bases aligning to TRBD2. Per the germline V gene, CDR1 is MDHEN and CDR2 is SYDVKM. V lost 10 bases and J lost 5; bases outside the gene matches: 16. The CDR3 sequence is 17 residues long. The CDR3 loop is CATQIALGTSGRHEQYF. The CDR3 DNA is TGTGCCACCCAAATCGCTCTGGGGACTAGCGGGAGACACGAGCAGTACTTC.

The chain couples TRBV27 to TRBJ2-6; TRBD1 matches at 9 bases. Germline V gene lookup returns CDR1 MNHEY and CDR2 SMNVEV (reference sequence). The CDR3 totals 16 residues. Germline trimming cut 7 bases from V and 2 bases from J; bases unmatched to any gene: 6. The CDR3 reads CASTINRGPGANVLTF. The CDR3 DNA reads as TGTGCCAGCACCATTAACAGGGGGCCTGGGGCCAACGTCCTGACTTTC.

The gene calls are TRBV4-1 and TRBJ2-2; D possibly corresponds to TRBD2 (5 bases). Germline assignment: CDR1 MGHRA and CDR2 YSYEKL. With 0 bases removed from V and 3 bases from J, the gap between germline ends came to 14 bases. The CDR3 length is 17 residues. The CDR3 sequence is CASSQDPGNQYTGELFF. In DNA, the CDR3 is TGCGCCAGCAGCCAAGACCCGGGAAATCAATACACCGGGGAGCTGTTTTTT.

In this sample, this clone turned up once. The chain is built from TRBV7-2 and TRBJ2-3; D might be TRBD1 or TRBD2, each matching 5 bases. V was shortened by 0 bases and J by 7 bases, with 11 bases between the two germline ends. CDR3 size: 14 residues. Germline values: CDR1 SGHTA, CDR2 FQGNSA. The CDR3 nucleotides read TGTGCCAGCAGCTTAGCCTCGGGACCTTATACGCAGTATTTT. Its protein is CASSLASGPYTQYF.

This clone was observed a single time. This chain connects TRBV5-4 to TRBJ2-7; perhaps TRBD2 as D (7 bases). The CDR3 is 14 residues long. CDR1 and CDR2 from the germline V gene are SGHNT and YYREEE (reference sequence). V gave up 3 bases and J gave up 2 bases, with 12 bases separating them. The DNA of the CDR3 is TGTGCCAGCAGCTGGGGGGGCAGCCCCTACGAGCAGTACTTC. Protein sequence: CASSWGGSPYEQYF. Complete variable domain (other parts from reference TRBV5-4 and TRBJ2-7): ETGVTQSPTHLIKTRGQQVTLRCSSQSGHNTVSWYQQALGQGPQFIFQYYREEENGRGNFPPRFSGLQFPNYSSELNVNALELDDSALYLCASSWGGSPYEQYFGPGTRLTVT.

The chain has TRBV7-9 and TRBJ2-5; no clear D. Germline lookup yields CDR1 SEHNR and CDR2 FQNEAQ (reference sequence). The ends were cut back, 5 bases at V and 5 bases at J, with 12 bases in the middle. This CDR3 has 13 amino acids. The CDR3 DNA follows: TGTGCCAGCAGCCCTCAGATTGGGGAGACCCAGTACTTC. This encodes CASSPQIGETQYF.

J is TRBJ2-1 and V is TRBV5-1, with TRBD1 as a possible D gene (7 bases). CDR1 and CDR2 (germline): SGHRS, YFSETQ. V lost 0 bases to trimming and J lost 7 bases, with 11 bases between them. The CDR3 totals 14 residues. CDR3 coding DNA: TGCGCCAGCAGCTTGGCAGGGGGGAAGAATGAGCAGTTCTTC. Protein sequence: CASSLAGGKNEQFF.

V and J are TRBV4-3 and TRBJ1-5, with a tentative D call TRBD1 (5 bases). This CDR3 has 13 amino acids. Between the trimmed V and J ends, which lost 0 bases and 8 bases, there was a span of 8 bases. Germline V gene lookup returns CDR1 LGHNA and CDR2 YSLEER. CDR3 DNA sequence: TGCGCCAGCAGCCAAGATCCGGGGGAGCCCCAGCATTTT. It codes for CASSQDPGEPQHF.

V is TRBV4-2 and J is TRBJ2-2; 16 bases map to TRBD2. This CDR3 comprises 19 residues. V lost 4 bases, J lost 0 bases, and 5 bases stayed unmatched. CDR1 is LGHNA and CDR2 is YNFKEQ in the germline V gene. CDR3 loop: CASSPLGLAGGPNTGELFF. In nucleotides, the CDR3 is TGTGCCAGCAGCCCGTTGGGACTAGCGGGAGGGCCGAACACCGGGGAGCTGTTTTTT.

This chain joins TRBV29-1 and TRBJ2-3; 10 bases are shared with TRBD2. This CDR3 contains 14 residues. CDR1 and CDR2 (germline): SQVTM, ANQGSEA. Losses at the gene ends were 3 bases for V and 6 bases for J; bases not matched to a gene: 6. DNA of the CDR3: TGCAGCGTTGATCGAGCGGGGGGGCCCGATACGCAGTATTTT. Its translation: CSVDRAGGPDTQYF.

The chain uses TRBV7-8 and TRBJ2-7; 9 bases fit TRBD1. CDR1 and CDR2 from the germline V gene are SGHVS and FQNEAQ. This CDR3 contains 14 residues. V lost 4 bases, J lost 5 bases, and 6 bases stayed unmatched. The CDR3 DNA reads TGTGCCAGCAGCTCCCGGGACAGGGTTAACGAGCAGTACTTC. Encoded protein: CASSSRDRVNEQYF.

The chain employs TRBV28 and TRBJ2-2, with 11 bases that match TRBD2. Losses at the gene ends were 6 bases for V and 1 base for J; bases not matched to a gene: 4. CDR3 length: 16 residues. CDR1 and CDR2 from the germline V gene are MDHEN and SYDVKM. The CDR3 spells CASRALAGGNTGELFF. CDR3 DNA: TGTGCCAGCAGGGCCCTAGCGGGAGGGAACACCGGGGAGCTGTTTTTT.

This chain links TRBV3-1 (or the pseudogene TRBV3-2) with TRBJ2-2, with D possibly TRBD1 on 5 matching bases. Germline V gene data show CDR1 as LGHDT and CDR2 as YNNKEL (reference sequence). The CDR3 has 15 amino acids. With 1 base removed from V and 7 bases from J, the gap between germline ends came to 13 bases. For the CDR3, the DNA is TGTGCCAGCAGCCAAGGCCAGGGCTTCGGCGGGGAGCTGTTTTTT. Amino acids: CASSQGQGFGGELFF.

V gene TRBV11-3 combines with J gene TRBJ2-3; D is unresolved. Germline V CDR1 and CDR2: SGHNT, YENEEA. The CDR3 is made up of 12 amino acids. With 5 bases removed from V and 5 bases from J, the gap between germline ends came to 8 bases. This CDR3 reads CASSPEGDTQYF. CDR3 DNA: TGTGCCAGCAGCCCAGAAGGAGATACGCAGTATTTT. The complete variable domain, with remaining parts taken from reference TRBV11-3 and TRBJ2-3, reads EAGVVQSPRYKIIEKKQPVAFWCNPISGHNTLYWYLQNLGQGPELLIRYENEEAVDDSQLPKDRFSAERLKGVDSTLKIQPAELGDSAVYLCASSPEGDTQYFGPGTRLTVL.

The chain is built from TRBV6-4 and TRBJ2-2; either TRBD1 or TRBD2 may fit D (6 bases each). This CDR3 has 12 residues. Trimming shortened V by 6 bases and J by 6 bases, and 8 bases separated the two germline ends. Germline V gives CDR1 MRHNA, CDR2 SNTAGT. The CDR3 sequence is CASRGGPGELFF. CDR3 nucleotides: TGTGCCAGCAGAGGGGGGCCCGGGGAGCTGTTTTTT.

This clone was picked up one time. The chain links TRBV15 to TRBJ2-1; D is unclear. CDR3 size: 12 residues. Germline V gives CDR1 LNHNV, CDR2 YYDKDF (reference sequence). V lost 5 bases, J lost 8 bases, and 10 bases lay in between. CDR3 sequence: CATSSEVDEQFF. The CDR3 DNA sequence: TGTGCCACCAGCTCCGAGGTAGATGAGCAGTTCTTC.

V is TRBV5-4 and J is TRBJ2-2; 8 nucleotides match TRBD2. This CDR3 contains 16 residues. Losses at the gene ends were 0 bases for V and 2 bases for J; bases not matched to a gene: 3. The germline gives CDR1 SGHNT, CDR2 YYREEE (reference sequence). CDR3 DNA: TGTGCCAGCAGCTTGGCCGCGGGGGGAAACACCGGGGAGCTGTTTTTT. Translation: CASSLAAGGNTGELFF.

The V gene is TRBV11-2, the J gene TRBJ2-3; TRBD1 matches 7 bases. Per germline, CDR1 SGHAT and CDR2 FQNNGV. This CDR3 comprises 16 residues. Trimming at V came to 4 bases and at J to 2 bases, leaving 9 bases not matched to a gene. This CDR3 is CASSSRTGSFTDTQYF. In DNA, the CDR3 is TGTGCCAGCAGCTCCAGGACAGGATCTTTCACAGATACGCAGTATTTT.

This clone was found once. The chain carries TRBV7-2 and TRBJ1-1; 8 nucleotides match TRBD1. Trimming at V came to 3 bases and at J to 0 bases, leaving 0 bases not matched to a gene. Per germline, CDR1 SGHTA and CDR2 FQGNSA. The CDR3 sequence is 14 residues long. CDR3 loop: CASSLDRVNTEAFF. In DNA, the CDR3 is TGTGCCAGCAGCTTGGACAGGGTGAACACTGAAGCTTTCTTT.

The chain employs TRBV7-2 and TRBJ2-5; 7 bases match TRBD2. V gave up 1 base and J gave up 3 bases; unmatched junction bases: 11. This CDR3 region has 17 residues. Per the germline V gene, CDR1 is SGHTA and CDR2 is FQGNSA. The chain's CDR3 is CASSLEEMLAVEETQYF. Written as DNA, the CDR3 is TGTGCCAGCAGCTTAGAAGAGATGCTAGCGGTAGAAGAGACCCAGTACTTC.

This clone was picked up a small number of times. The chain carries TRBV3-1 (or the pseudogene TRBV3-2) and TRBJ2-1; D perhaps matches TRBD2 (5 bases). Trimming pared 2 bases from V and 8 bases from J, leaving 13 bases between. Germline V lookup: CDR1 LGHDT, CDR2 YNNKEL (reference sequence). This CDR3 contains 14 residues. CDR3 residues: CASSQKRGFDEQFF. The CDR3 nucleotides read TGTGCCAGCAGCCAAAAACGCGGGTTCGATGAGCAGTTCTTC.

The chain links TRBV5-1 to TRBJ1-5; D is ambiguous. In germline, CDR1 is SGHRS, CDR2 YFSETQ. CDR3 size: 14 residues. Trimming pared 6 bases from V and 4 bases from J, leaving 14 bases between. The CDR3 region is CASTHECRNQPQHF. CDR3 nucleotide sequence: TGCGCCAGCACCCATGAATGCCGAAATCAGCCCCAGCATTTT.

This chain connects TRBV28 to TRBJ2-1; D call uncertain. The CDR3 extends over 11 amino acids. V lost 6 bases and J lost 8, with 8 bases in between. Per the germline V gene, CDR1 is MDHEN and CDR2 is SYDVKM. CDR3 DNA: TGTGCCAGCAGCTGGGGATATGAGCAGTTCTTC. Encoded protein: CASSWGYEQFF.

The sample holds one count of this clone. The genes are TRBV3-1 (or the pseudogene TRBV3-2) and TRBJ1-6; 8 bases are shared with TRBD1. V gave up 4 bases and J gave up 9 bases; unmatched junction bases: 8. This CDR3 contains 15 residues. Germline assignment: CDR1 LGHDT and CDR2 YNNKEL (reference sequence). The DNA for the CDR3 is TGTGCCAGCAGCCTAATAACAGGGGGGACTTCACCCCTCCACTTT. The encoded protein is CASSLITGGTSPLHF.

V gene TRBV19 combines with J gene TRBJ1-1; D gene uncertain. V was cut by 8 bases and J by 1 base, with 11 bases left in between. The CDR3 runs to 13 residues. The germline V gene encodes CDR1 LNHDA and CDR2 SQIVND (reference sequence). The CDR3 DNA reads TGTGCCAGTTCGAAACAGCCGAACACTGAAGCTTTCTTT. This translates into CASSKQPNTEAFF.

CDR3 loop: CASSPKDFARDTEAFF. CDR3 DNA: TGTGCCAGCAGCCCTAAGGATTTTGCTCGGGACACTGAAGCTTTCTTT. This chain uses TRBV3-1 (or the pseudogene TRBV3-2) with TRBJ1-1; D remains unclear. Germline CDR1 and CDR2: LGHDT and YNNKEL (reference sequence). The CDR3 extends over 16 amino acids. V was pared by 4 bases and J by 3 bases, with 18 bases between.

The V and J genes are TRBV7-8 and TRBJ1-2; unclear D gene. The germline CDR1 and CDR2 sequences are SGHVS and FQNEAQ. The CDR3 spans 12 residues. Trimming took 4 bases from V and 2 from J, leaving 5 bases between them. CDR3: CASSSGNYGYTF. As DNA, the CDR3 is TGTGCCAGCAGCTCGGGGAACTATGGCTACACCTTC.